Detailed here is one T cell receptor beta chain. No cognate antigen has been identified for it. No base qualities exist here, and no much larger clone lies one base off it. This sample was taken from a study of blood T cell repertoires in COVID-19 (dated by TCRdb to 2020 to 2021). Concerning the study at large: Samples covering the acute and convalescent phases of COVID-19 were provided by collaborators in the United States, Italy and Spain. The dataset comprised deeply sampled blood TCRbeta repertoires from subjects exposed to, actively infected with, or recovered from COVID-19. The repertoires were made available in a free public database intended to serve as a resource for research on the immune response to SARS-CoV-2. The material from the prospective study consisted of cDNA or gDNA derived from T cells, B-cell-depleted T cells, or PBMCs. The samples were drawn from the first 160 participants of the ongoing ImmuneRACE study and from some 1,300 subjects provided by 6 global collaborators. Sample metadata almost always included a de-identified subject ID, COVID-19 status, age in years and sex. Where available, HLA class I and class II types were obtained from metadata supplied by the sample provider rather than from assay-based typing.

The junction shows trimming of 1 base on V and 3 bases on J, plus 5 bases between the germline ends. From the germline V gene (reference sequence), CDR1 is SEHNR and CDR2 is FQNEAQ. The cysteine opens and the phenylalanine closes a CDR3 of 13 amino acids. Just CDR3 DNA is preserved here, 39 bases in frame from base 1. At one collaborating source in Seattle, patients were enrolled during active infection and were followed longitudinally through the course of disease. Whole blood was collected in K2EDTA tubes by collaborating institutions according to the institutions' own protocols. For TCRbeta analysis, collaborator samples were shipped as frozen whole blood, as isolated PBMCs, or as DNA extracted from either sample type. What the study reported, not specific to this receptor: The amount of clinical and demographic metadata varied by source and participant and was provided uncurated.

The immunoSEQ Assay, a bias-controlled multiplex PCR, was used to amplify TCRbeta CDR3 regions from genomic DNA. The original pipeline was this. The number of nucleated cells in each sample was estimated from the amplification of reference gene primers within the assay. To quantify the absolute abundance of each unique TCRbeta CDR3 rearrangement, sequence reads were collapsed and filtered. For each sample, productive Simpson clonality was calculated as the square root of Simpson's diversity index across productive rearrangements. As stored in TCRdb, this immuneACCESS dataset retains in-frame rearrangements with V and J assigned. A fraction of the clones does not appear; measured against another copy, unresolved V genes explain less than half of the discrepancy, and the remainder lacks a known reason. For V, J and clone size, that table is used; D and trimming come from the DNA. Recorded for this sample are roughly 200,000 clones; 85% to 90% of them occurred a single time. 15% to 20% of the sample is held by the ten biggest clonotypes.

The sample comprised peripheral blood. This clonotype was obtained from a person between 65 and 80 years old with COVID-19, enrolled during active disease. The rearranged segments are TRBV7-9 and TRBJ2-3; no D gene can be assigned with confidence. The DNA sequence is as follows: TGTGCCAGCAGCTTAGTTAGTACAGATACGCAGTATTTT. This translates into CASSLVSTDTQYF. The full variable domain, completed from the reference TRBV7-9 and TRBJ2-3 proteins outside the CDR3, reads DTGVSQNPRHKITKRGQNVTFRCDPISEHNRLYWYRQTLGQGPEFLTYFQNEAQLEKSRLLSDRFSAERPKGSFSTLEIQRTEQGDSAMYLCASSLVSTDTQYFGPGTRLTVL.